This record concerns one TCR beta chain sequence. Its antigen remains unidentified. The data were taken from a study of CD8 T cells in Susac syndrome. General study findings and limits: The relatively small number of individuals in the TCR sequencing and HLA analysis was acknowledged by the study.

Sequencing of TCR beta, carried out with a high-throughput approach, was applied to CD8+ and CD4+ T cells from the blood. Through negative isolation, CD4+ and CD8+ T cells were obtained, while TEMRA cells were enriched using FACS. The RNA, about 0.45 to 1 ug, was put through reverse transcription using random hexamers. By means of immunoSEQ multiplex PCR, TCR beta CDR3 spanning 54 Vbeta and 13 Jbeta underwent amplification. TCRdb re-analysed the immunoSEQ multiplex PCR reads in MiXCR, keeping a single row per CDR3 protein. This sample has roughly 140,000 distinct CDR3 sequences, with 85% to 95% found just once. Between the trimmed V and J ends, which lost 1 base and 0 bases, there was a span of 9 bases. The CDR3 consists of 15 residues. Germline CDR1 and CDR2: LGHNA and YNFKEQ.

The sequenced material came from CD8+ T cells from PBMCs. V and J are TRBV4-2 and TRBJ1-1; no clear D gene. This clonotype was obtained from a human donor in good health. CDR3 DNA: TGTGCCAGCAGCCAAGTTTCCCCGATGAACACTGAAGCTTTCTTT. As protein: CASSQVSPMNTEAFF.